This T cell receptor (beta chain) was recorded in a study of cytomegalovirus exposure and HLA in healthy donors. The PCR ran on 60 Vbeta and 13 Jbeta primers. Libraries were prepared by immunoSEQ multiplex PCR; TCRdb keeps only in-frame clonotypes and omits some of them. This table holds 150,000 to 200,000 clones, approximately 78% found once. Of note for this clone: Antigen unknown.

Trimming removed 7 bases from V and 2 bases from J; junction bases left unmatched: 6. The CDR3 spans 14 residues. Looked up from germline, CDR1 is SGHVS and CDR2 is FQNEAQ. Study conclusions and caveats: Among donors in an Asian-associated ancestry cluster, a later analysis reportedly found fewer N-insertions than the roughly 610-donor mean. Productive rates of about 87% or about 30% were seen for most TCR beta V segments in an earlier analysis.

The receptor was derived from a woman younger than 35 in good health and CMV-seronegative. The sequencing input was PBMCs. The chain employs TRBV7-8 and TRBJ2-5, with 8 nucleotides matching TRBD2. CDR3 protein: CASTWTSRQETQYF. The CDR3 nucleotides are TGTGCCAGCACCTGGACTAGCAGACAAGAGACCCAGTACTTC.